This TCR beta chain was documented in a study of blood T cells in healthy people across ages. A second PCR of roughly 7 to 11 cycles used a sample-barcoded 5' primer and a J-beta primer mix. TCRdb re-analysed the 5' RACE reads in MiXCR, keeping a single row per CDR3 protein. Of hundreds of thousands of distinct CDR3 sequences listed, 22% are singletons. V lost 3 bases and J 3 bases, leaving 9 bases between the germline ends. The CDR3 consists of 14 residues. Germline CDR1 reads SGHNT; CDR2 reads YENEEA. This clonotype turned up a few times. The sample taken for sequencing was blood. The origin of this receptor is a man between 65 and 80 years old in good health. J is TRBJ2-1 and V is TRBV11-3, with D perhaps matching TRBD1 (6 bases). The CDR3 sequence is CASSFGQFYNEQFF. DNA of the CDR3: TGTGCCAGCAGCTTCGGACAGTTCTACAATGAGCAGTTCTTC.